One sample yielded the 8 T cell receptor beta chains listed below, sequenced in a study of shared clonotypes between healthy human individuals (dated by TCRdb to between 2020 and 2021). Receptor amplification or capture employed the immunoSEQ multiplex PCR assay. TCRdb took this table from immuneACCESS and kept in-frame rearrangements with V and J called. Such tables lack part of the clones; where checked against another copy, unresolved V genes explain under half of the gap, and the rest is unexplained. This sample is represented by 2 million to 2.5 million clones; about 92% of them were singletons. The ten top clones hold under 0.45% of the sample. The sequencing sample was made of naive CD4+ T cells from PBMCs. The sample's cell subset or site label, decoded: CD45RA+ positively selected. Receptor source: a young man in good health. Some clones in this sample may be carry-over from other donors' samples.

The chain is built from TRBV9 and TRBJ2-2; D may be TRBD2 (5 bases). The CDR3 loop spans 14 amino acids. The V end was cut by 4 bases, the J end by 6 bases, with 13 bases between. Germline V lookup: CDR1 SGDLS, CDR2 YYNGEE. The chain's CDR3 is CASSYILDPGELFF. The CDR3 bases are TGTGCCAGCAGCTACATACTAGATCCCGGGGAGCTGTTTTTT.

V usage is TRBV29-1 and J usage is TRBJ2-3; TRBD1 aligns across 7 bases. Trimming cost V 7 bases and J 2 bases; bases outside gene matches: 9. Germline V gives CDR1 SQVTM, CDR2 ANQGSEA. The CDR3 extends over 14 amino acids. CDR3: CSAGRQGATDTQYF. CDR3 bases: TGCAGCGCTGGGAGACAGGGAGCCACAGATACGCAGTATTTT.

The CDR3 protein is CASSPYLGEQYF. In DNA, the CDR3 is TGTGCCAGCAGCCCATATTTGGGGGAGCAGTACTTC. This sequence joins TRBV13 and TRBJ2-7, with D unresolved. This CDR3 contains 12 residues. Germline lookup yields CDR1 PRHDT and CDR2 FYEKMQ (reference sequence). Trimming took 5 bases from V and 7 from J, leaving 12 bases between them.

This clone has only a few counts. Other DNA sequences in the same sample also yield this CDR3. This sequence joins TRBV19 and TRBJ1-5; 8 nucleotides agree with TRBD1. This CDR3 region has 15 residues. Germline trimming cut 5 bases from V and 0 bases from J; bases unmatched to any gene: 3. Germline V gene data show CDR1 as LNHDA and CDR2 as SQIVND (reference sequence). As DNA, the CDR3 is TGTGCCAGTAGTGGGCAGGGGGCTAGCAATCAGCCCCAGCATTTT. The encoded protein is CASSGQGASNQPQHF. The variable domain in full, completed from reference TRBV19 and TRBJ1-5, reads DGGITQSPKYLFRKEGQNVTLSCEQNLNHDAMYWYRQDPGQGLRLIYYSQIVNDFQKGDIAEGYSVSREKKESFPLTVTSAQKNPTAFYLCASSGQGASNQPQHFGDGTRLSIL.

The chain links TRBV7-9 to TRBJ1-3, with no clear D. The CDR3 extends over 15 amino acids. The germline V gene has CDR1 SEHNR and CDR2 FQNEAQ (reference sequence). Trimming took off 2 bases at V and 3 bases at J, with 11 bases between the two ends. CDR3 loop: CASSLMAPGGNTIYF. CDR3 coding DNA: TGTGCCAGCAGCTTAATGGCTCCGGGTGGAAACACCATATATTTT.

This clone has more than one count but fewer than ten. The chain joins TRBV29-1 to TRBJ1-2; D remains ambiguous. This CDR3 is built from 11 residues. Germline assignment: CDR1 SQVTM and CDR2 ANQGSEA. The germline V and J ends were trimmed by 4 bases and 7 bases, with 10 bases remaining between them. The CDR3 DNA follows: TGCAGCGTTGGGGTTCGGGGTGGCTACACCTTC. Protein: CSVGVRGGYTF.

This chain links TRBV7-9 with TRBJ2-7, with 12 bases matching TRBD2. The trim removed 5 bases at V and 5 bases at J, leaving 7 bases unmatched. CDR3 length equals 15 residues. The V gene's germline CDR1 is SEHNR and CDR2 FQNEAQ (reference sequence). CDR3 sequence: CASSLRLAGVNEQYF. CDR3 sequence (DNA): TGTGCCAGCAGCCTAAGACTAGCGGGAGTGAACGAGCAGTACTTC.

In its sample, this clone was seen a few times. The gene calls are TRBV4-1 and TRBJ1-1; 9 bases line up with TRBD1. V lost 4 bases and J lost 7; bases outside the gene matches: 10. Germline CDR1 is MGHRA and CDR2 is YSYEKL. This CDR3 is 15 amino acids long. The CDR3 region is CASSRPGQGFGEAFF. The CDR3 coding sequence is TGCGCCAGCAGCCGGCCGGGACAGGGATTTGGTGAAGCTTTCTTT.